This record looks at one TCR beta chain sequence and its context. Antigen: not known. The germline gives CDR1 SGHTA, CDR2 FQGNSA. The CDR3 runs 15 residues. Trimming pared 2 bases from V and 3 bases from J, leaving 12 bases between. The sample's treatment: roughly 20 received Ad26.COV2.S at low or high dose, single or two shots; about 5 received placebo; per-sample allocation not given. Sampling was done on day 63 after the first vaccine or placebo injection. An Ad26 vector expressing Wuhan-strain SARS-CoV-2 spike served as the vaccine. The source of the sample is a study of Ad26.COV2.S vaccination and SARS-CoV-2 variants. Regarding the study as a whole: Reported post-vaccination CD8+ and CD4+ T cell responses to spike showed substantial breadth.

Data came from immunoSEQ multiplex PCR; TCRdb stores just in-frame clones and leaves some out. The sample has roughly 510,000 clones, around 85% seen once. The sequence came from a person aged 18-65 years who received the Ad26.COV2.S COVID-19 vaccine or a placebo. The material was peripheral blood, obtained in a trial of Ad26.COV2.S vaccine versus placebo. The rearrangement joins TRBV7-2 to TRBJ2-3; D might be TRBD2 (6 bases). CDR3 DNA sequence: TGTGCCAGCAGCTTATCCCCCGGGGGAACAGATACGCAGTATTTT. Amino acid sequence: CASSLSPGGTDTQYF. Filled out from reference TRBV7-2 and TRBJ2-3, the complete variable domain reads GAGVSQSPSNKVTEKGKDVELRCDPISGHTALYWYRQSLGQGLEFLIYFQGNSAPDKSGLPSDRFSAERTGGSVSTLTIQRTQQEDSAVYLCASSLSPGGTDTQYFGPGTRLTVL.